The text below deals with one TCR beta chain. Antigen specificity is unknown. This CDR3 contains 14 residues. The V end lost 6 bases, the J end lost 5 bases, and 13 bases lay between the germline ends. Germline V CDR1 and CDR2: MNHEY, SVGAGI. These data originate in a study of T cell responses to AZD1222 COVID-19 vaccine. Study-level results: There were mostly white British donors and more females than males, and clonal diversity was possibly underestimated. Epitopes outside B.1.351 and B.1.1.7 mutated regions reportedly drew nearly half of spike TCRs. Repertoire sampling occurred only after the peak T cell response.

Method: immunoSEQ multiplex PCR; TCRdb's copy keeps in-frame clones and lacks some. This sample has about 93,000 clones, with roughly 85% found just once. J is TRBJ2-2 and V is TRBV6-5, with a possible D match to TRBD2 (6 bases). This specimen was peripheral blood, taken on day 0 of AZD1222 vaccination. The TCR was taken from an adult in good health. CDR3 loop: CASSIMGGTGELFF. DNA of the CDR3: TGTGCCAGCAGCATCATGGGAGGAACCGGGGAGCTGTTTTTT.